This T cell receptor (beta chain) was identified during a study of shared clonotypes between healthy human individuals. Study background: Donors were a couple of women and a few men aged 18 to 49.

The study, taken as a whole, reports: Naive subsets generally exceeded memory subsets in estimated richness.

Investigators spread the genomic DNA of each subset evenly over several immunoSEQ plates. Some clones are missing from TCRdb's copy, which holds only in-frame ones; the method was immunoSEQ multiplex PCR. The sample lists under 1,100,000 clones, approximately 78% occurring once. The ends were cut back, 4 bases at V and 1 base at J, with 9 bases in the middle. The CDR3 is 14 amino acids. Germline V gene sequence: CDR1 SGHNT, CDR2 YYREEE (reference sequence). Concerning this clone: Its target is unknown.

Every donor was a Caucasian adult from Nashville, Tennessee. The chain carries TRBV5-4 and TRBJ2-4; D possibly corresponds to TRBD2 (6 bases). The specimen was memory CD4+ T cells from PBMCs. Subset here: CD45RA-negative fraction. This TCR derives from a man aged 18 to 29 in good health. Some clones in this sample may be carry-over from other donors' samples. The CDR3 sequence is CASSLSGAKNIQYF. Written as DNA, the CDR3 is TGTGCCAGCAGCCTTAGCGGCGCCAAAAACATTCAGTACTTC.